The 23 T cell receptor beta chains below come from one sample, sequenced in a study of metastatic and nonmetastatic thyroid tumors. TCRdb called clones again from the PCR reads with MiXCR. The sample holds tens of thousands of clones, under 25% seen once. Not a single patient had been given any form of treatment at any point before undergoing thyroid surgery. The sample comprised blood. Every receptor here comes from a female donor with papillary thyroid cancer or a benign thyroid nodule (not recorded which). Some clones in this sample may be carry-over from other donors' samples.

By sample fraction, this clone is medium-sized (0.01 to 0.1%). The chain couples TRBV6-1 to TRBJ2-6; the D is unclear. V was cut by 2 bases and J by 0 bases, with 11 bases left in between. CDR1 is MNHNS and CDR2 is SASEGT in the germline V gene. This CDR3 has 17 residues. The CDR3 sequence: CASSEIHSSSGANVLTF. The CDR3 DNA follows: TGTGCCAGCAGTGAAATACACAGTTCCTCTGGGGCCAACGTCCTGACTTTC.

The J gene is TRBJ1-2, the V gene TRBV7-2; 7 bases are a match to TRBD1. Germline V gene sequence: CDR1 SGHTA, CDR2 FQGNSA. The ends lost 5 bases at V and 4 bases at J; junction bases unmatched: 4. CDR3 length: 13 amino acids. The CDR3 region has the DNA TGTGCCAGCAGCCGACAGGGACCCTATGGCTACACCTTC. Its protein is CASSRQGPYGYTF. Full variable domain (outside the CDR3, taken from reference TRBV7-2 and TRBJ1-2): GAGVSQSPSNKVTEKGKDVELRCDPISGHTALYWYRQSLGQGLEFLIYFQGNSAPDKSGLPSDRFSAERTGGSVSTLTIQRTQQEDSAVYLCASSRQGPYGYTFGSGTRLTVV.

The table lists this clone with many counts. The gene calls are TRBV7-6 and TRBJ1-1, with 9 bases aligning to TRBD1. Germline V gene sequence: CDR1 SGHVS, CDR2 FNYEAQ. This CDR3 has 13 residues. Trimming at V came to 5 bases and at J to 6 bases, leaving 4 bases not matched to a gene. The CDR3 coding sequence is TGTGCCAGCAGCCCTCGGACAGGGGCTGAAGCTTTCTTT. This encodes CASSPRTGAEAFF.

This clone was seen at least ten times. A much larger clone differs by one base, so this may be a read error. The J gene is TRBJ2-2, the V gene TRBV27; no firm D call. Deletions cut 4 bases from V and 6 bases from J, with 9 bases between. The CDR3 covers 13 residues. Germline V gene lookup returns CDR1 MNHEY and CDR2 SMNVEV (reference sequence). Written as DNA, the CDR3 is TGTGCCAGCAGTTGGGCGAGGTCCGGGGAGCTGTTTTTT. Translation gives CASSWARSGELFF.

The chain couples TRBV5-3 to TRBJ1-2; possibly TRBD1 for D (6 bases). TRBV5-3 is flagged as an ORF with uncertain function. The CDR3 is 13 residues long. The V gene lost 8 bases and the J gene lost 7 bases, with 18 bases spanning the gap. Here the CDR3 DNA reads TGTGCCAGTCTATTAGGGGGTTCGGGTGGCTACACCTTC. Its protein is CASLLGGSGGYTF.

This rearrangement joins TRBV27 to TRBJ1-2, with TRBD1 matching 7 bases. From germline, CDR1 is MNHEY and CDR2 SMNVEV (reference sequence). With 5 bases clipped from V and 2 bases from J, the junction kept 8 bases outside the gene matches. CDR3 length equals 15 residues. CDR3 DNA sequence: TGTGCCAGCAGTGGAAATGTCAGGGGGAACTATGGCTACACCTTC. As protein: CASSGNVRGNYGYTF.

This clone was counted ten times or more. The chain carries TRBV9 and TRBJ2-1; perhaps TRBD2 as D (6 bases). V lost 2 bases, J lost 4 bases, and 16 bases lay in between. Per the germline V gene, CDR1 is SGDLS and CDR2 is YYNGEE. The CDR3 totals 16 residues. The CDR3 region is CASSVSGTRLYNEQFF. For the CDR3, the DNA is TGTGCCAGCAGCGTTTCAGGGACTCGACTTTACAATGAGCAGTTCTTC.

The chain is built from TRBV20-1 and TRBJ1-6; D possibly corresponds to TRBD1 (5 bases). The germline gives CDR1 DFQATT, CDR2 SNEGSKA (reference sequence). The CDR3 sequence is 15 residues long. V lost 1 base, J lost 6 bases, and 13 bases lay in between. CDR3 nucleotide sequence: TGCAGTGCTAGAGGGGCCCAGGGTTTTAATTCACCCCTCCACTTT. Protein sequence: CSARGAQGFNSPLHF.

In regard to this clone: A junction boundary mismatches the germline segment, possibly from a read error. The chain uses TRBV5-1 and TRBJ2-7; 7 bases agree with TRBD1. Germline CDR1 is SGHRS and CDR2 is YFSETQ. The CDR3 length is 14 residues. The CDR3 sequence is CACSSQGSYYEQYF. DNA for the CDR3: TGCGCCTGCAGCTCACAGGGGAGTTACTACGAGCAGTACTTC.

The V and J genes are TRBV5-1 and TRBJ2-5; TRBD2 is a possible D gene (6 bases). The J call may be mistaken, given a closer DNA end match to TRBJ2-1. CDR3 size: 15 residues. The germline V gene has CDR1 SGHRS and CDR2 YFSETQ. For the CDR3, the DNA is TGCGCCAGCAGCTTGGTGGAGGGAGCCGTCAATGAGCAGTTCTTC. As protein: CASSLVEGAVNEQFF.

Many counts were recorded for this clone. The V call is TRBV4-1, the J call TRBJ1-2; no firm D call. This CDR3 is 15 amino acids long. The V and J ends lost 0 bases and 0 bases respectively, with 8 bases between them. Per the germline V gene, CDR1 is MGHRA and CDR2 is YSYEKL. CDR3 amino acids: CASSQEGRTNYGYTF. The CDR3, as DNA: TGCGCCAGCAGCCAAGAGGGCAGAACTAACTATGGCTACACCTTC.

The chain employs TRBV6-1 and TRBJ2-2, with a weak D call TRBD1 (6 bases). V lost 8 bases and J 2 bases, leaving 12 bases between the germline ends. Looked up from germline, CDR1 is MNHNS and CDR2 is SASEGT. The CDR3 runs 14 residues. CDR3 loop: CASRRTDNTGELFF. Here the CDR3 DNA reads TGTGCCAGCCGCAGGACAGATAACACCGGGGAGCTGTTTTTT.

About this clone: One junction end disagrees with the germline gene, perhaps due to a read error. The sample has other DNA sequences that encode this CDR3 too. The chain recombines TRBV30 with TRBJ1-6, with 7 bases lining up with TRBD1. CDR1 and CDR2 from the germline V gene are GTSNPN and SVGIG (reference sequence). The CDR3 length is 16 residues. CDR3 residues: CAWSVPRGGRNSPLHF. The CDR3 DNA reads as TGTGCCTGGAGTGTACCACGAGGGGGCAGAAATTCGCCCCTCCACTTT.

The sample holds a few counts of this clone. The CDR3 DNA reads as TGCAGCGCGCTCGGCACAGGGTTTAGGGGAAACACCATATATTTT. As protein: CSALGTGFRGNTIYF. The V call is TRBV29-1, the J call TRBJ1-3; possible D gene TRBD1, 6 bases. The CDR3 spans 15 residues. V shed 7 bases and J shed 4 bases, with 20 bases lying between them. The germline V gene encodes CDR1 SQVTM and CDR2 ANQGSEA.

V gene TRBV5-1 combines with J gene TRBJ1-6; D gene unclear. The CDR3 contains 15 residues. In germline, CDR1 is SGHRS, CDR2 YFSETQ. With 1 base removed from V and 2 bases from J, the gap between germline ends came to 7 bases. The CDR3 coding sequence is TGCGCCAGCAGCTTGACGGCCCCCTATAATTCACCCCTCCACTTT. It specifies CASSLTAPYNSPLHF.

This clone was counted many times. This sequence joins TRBV2 and TRBJ2-7; 10 bases fit TRBD2. CDR3 length equals 13 residues. Germline lookup yields CDR1 SNHLY and CDR2 FYNNEI. Germline trimming cut 6 bases from V and 11 bases from J; bases unmatched to any gene: 10. CDR3 loop: CASSLESGGAEYF. In nucleotides, the CDR3 is TGTGCCAGCAGCCTAGAGAGCGGGGGGGCCGAGTACTTC.

About this clone itself: Since a much larger clone is just one base distant, this may be a read error. The chain carries TRBV4-1 and TRBJ2-2, with D possibly matching TRBD1 (6 bases). Germline loops: CDR1 MGHRA, CDR2 YSYEKL. CDR3 length equals 15 residues. CDR3 in DNA: TGCGCCAGCAGCCAAACCAGGGGAGCAGCCGGGGAGCCGTTTTTT. Its protein is CASSQTRGAAGEPFF.

This clone is labeled medium-sized (0.01 to 0.1%). The rearrangement links TRBV6-1 to TRBJ2-3; D gene ambiguous. V shed 6 bases and J shed 8 bases, with 24 bases lying between them. Germline CDR1 is MNHNS and CDR2 is SASEGT. The CDR3 extends over 16 amino acids. CDR3 nucleotides: TGTGCCAGCAGACGAGGTCTGGACCCAGGAGTGGGTACGCAGTATTTT. Translation: CASRRGLDPGVGTQYF.

The V and J genes are TRBV24-1 and TRBJ2-1, with unresolved D. This CDR3 is 16 amino acids long. CDR1 KGHDR and CDR2 SFDVKD come from the germline V gene. Trimming cost V 3 bases and J 0 bases, with 11 bases left between them. The CDR3 DNA is TGTGCCACCAGTGATCGGGCCTCCTACTCCTACAATGAGCAGTTCTTC. Translation: CATSDRASYSYNEQFF.

This clone was seen only a few times. At one end, the junction sequence differs from germline, possibly due to a read error. This sequence joins TRBV6-2 or TRBV6-3 and TRBJ2-3; 8 bases map to TRBD1. This CDR3 region has 16 residues. Germline CDR1 reads MNHEY; CDR2 reads SVGEGT. CDR3 region: CASSSGQGLVTDTQCF. Written as DNA, the CDR3 is TGTGCCAGCAGTTCCGGACAGGGTTTAGTTACAGATACGCAGTGTTTT.

The sample holds many counts of this clone. This sequence joins TRBV2 and TRBJ2-3; the D is unclear. The CDR3 runs to 12 residues. Germline assignment: CDR1 SNHLY and CDR2 FYNNEI. Trimming shortened V by 6 bases and J by 6 bases, and 10 bases separated the two germline ends. Here the CDR3 reads CASSGGVDTQYF. The CDR3 DNA follows: TGTGCCAGCAGCGGTGGTGTGGATACGCAGTATTTT.

This clone was recorded at least ten times. CDR3 protein: CATLASTGELFF. The CDR3 bases are TGTGCCACCCTAGCTTCCACCGGGGAGCTGTTTTTT. The rearrangement joins TRBV6-2 or TRBV6-3 to TRBJ2-2, with D possibly TRBD2 on 5 matching bases. The CDR3 loop spans 12 amino acids. Germline values: CDR1 MNHEY, CDR2 SVGEGT. Trimming stripped 10 bases from V and 4 bases from J, with 10 bases between.

By proportion, this clone is medium-sized. Here the CDR3 reads CASSLAEDRLYGYTF. The CDR3 nucleotides read TGTGCCAGCAGTTTGGCGGAGGACAGGCTTTATGGCTACACCTTC. The chain has TRBV28 and TRBJ1-2, with 7 bases lining up with TRBD1. After removal of 3 bases from V and 5 bases from J, the junction contained 9 bases not matched to a gene. There are 15 residues in the CDR3. In germline, CDR1 is MDHEN, CDR2 SYDVKM.